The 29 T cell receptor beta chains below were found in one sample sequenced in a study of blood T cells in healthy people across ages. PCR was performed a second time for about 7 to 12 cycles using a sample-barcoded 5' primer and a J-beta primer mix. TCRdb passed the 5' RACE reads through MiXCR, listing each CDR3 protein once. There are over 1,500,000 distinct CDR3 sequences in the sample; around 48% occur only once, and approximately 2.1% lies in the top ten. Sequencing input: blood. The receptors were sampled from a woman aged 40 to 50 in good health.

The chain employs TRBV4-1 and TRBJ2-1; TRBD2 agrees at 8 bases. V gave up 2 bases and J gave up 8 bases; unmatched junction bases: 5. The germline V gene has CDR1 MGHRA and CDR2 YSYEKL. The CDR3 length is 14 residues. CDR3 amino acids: CASSQSRGGYEQFF. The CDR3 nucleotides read TGCGCCAGCAGCCAAAGTCGGGGGGGCTATGAGCAGTTCTTC.

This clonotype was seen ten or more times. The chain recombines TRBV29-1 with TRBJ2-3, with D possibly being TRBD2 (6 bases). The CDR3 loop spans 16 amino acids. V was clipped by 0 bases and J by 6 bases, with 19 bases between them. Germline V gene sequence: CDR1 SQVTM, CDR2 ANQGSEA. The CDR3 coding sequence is TGCAGCGTTGAAGAGGGGACTTCTGGGGTTTATGATACGCAGTATTTT. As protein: CSVEEGTSGVYDTQYF.

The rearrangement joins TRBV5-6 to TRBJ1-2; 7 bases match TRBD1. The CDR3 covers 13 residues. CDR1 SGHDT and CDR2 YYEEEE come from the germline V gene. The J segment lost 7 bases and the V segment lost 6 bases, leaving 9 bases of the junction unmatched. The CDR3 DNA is TGTGCCAGCACCACGACAGGGTTTATTGGCTACACCTTC. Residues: CASTTTGFIGYTF.

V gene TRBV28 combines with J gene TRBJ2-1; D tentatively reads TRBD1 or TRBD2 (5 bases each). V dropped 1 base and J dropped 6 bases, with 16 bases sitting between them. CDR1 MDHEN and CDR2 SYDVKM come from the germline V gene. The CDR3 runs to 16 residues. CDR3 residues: CASSLFGATSRNEQFF. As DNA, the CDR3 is TGTGCCAGCAGTTTATTCGGGGCTACAAGTCGCAATGAGCAGTTCTTC.

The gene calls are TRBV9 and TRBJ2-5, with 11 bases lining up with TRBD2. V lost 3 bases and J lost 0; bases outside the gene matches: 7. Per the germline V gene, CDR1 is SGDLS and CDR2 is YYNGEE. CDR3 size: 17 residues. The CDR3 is CASSGTILAGDQETQYF. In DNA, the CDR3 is TGTGCCAGCAGCGGGACAATACTAGCGGGGGACCAAGAGACCCAGTACTTC.

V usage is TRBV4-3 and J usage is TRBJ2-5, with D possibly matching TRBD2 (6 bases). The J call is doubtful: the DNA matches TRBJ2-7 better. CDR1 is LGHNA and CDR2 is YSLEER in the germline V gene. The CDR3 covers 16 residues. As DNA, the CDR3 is TGCGCCAGCAGCCAAGATCAACGGGACGCGCGGGGCGAGCAGTACTTC. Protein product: CASSQDQRDARGEQYF.

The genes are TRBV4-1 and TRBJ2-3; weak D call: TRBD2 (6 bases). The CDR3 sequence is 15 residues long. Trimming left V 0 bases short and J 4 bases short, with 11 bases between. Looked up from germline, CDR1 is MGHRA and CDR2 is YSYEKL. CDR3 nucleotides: TGCGCCAGCAGCCAAGATGGGGGGACGGCAGATACGCAGTATTTT. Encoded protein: CASSQDGGTADTQYF.

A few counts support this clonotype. This CDR3 is CASSLGRQLLSQETQYF. DNA for the CDR3: TGTGCCAGCAGCTTAGGTCGGCAGCTCCTCTCTCAAGAGACCCAGTACTTC. The chain couples TRBV7-2 to TRBJ2-5, with unresolved D. V was trimmed by 1 base and J by 2 bases, leaving 17 bases between them. Per the germline V gene, CDR1 is SGHTA and CDR2 is FQGNSA. The CDR3 consists of 17 residues.

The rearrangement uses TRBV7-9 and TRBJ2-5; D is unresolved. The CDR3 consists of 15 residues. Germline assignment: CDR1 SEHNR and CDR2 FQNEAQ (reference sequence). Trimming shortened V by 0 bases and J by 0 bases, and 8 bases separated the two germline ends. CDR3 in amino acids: CASSLAIRYQETQYF. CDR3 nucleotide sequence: TGTGCCAGCAGCTTAGCCATACGGTACCAAGAGACCCAGTACTTC. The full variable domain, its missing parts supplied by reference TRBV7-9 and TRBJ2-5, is DTGVSQNPRHKITKRGQNVTFRCDPISEHNRLYWYRQTLGQGPEFLTYFQNEAQLEKSRLLSDRFSAERPKGSFSTLEIQRTEQGDSAMYLCASSLAIRYQETQYFGPGTRLLVL.

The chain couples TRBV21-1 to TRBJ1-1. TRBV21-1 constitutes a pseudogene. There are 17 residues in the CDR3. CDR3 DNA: TGTGCCAGCAGCAAAGTGGTCCTTCGGACGTTTAGTGGTGAAGCTTTCTTT. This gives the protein CASSKVVLRTFSGEAFF.

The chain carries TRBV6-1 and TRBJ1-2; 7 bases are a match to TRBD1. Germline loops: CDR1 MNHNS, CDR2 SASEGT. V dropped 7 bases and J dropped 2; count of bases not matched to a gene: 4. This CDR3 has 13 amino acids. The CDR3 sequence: CASKQGQNYGYTF. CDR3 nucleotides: TGTGCCAGCAAACAGGGGCAGAACTATGGCTACACCTTC.

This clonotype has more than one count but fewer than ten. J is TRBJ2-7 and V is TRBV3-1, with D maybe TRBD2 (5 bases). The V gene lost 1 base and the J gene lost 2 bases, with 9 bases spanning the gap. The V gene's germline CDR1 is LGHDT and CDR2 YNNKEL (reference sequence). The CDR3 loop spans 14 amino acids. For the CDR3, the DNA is TGTGCCAGCAGCCAAGCCGGGGAAACCTACGAGCAGTACTTC. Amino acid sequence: CASSQAGETYEQYF.

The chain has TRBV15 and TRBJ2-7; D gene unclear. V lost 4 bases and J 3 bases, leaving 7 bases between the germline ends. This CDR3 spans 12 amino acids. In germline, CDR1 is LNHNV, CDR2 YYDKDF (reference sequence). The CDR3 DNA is TGTGCCACCAGCACCCTTGTCTACGAGCAGTACTTC. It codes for CATSTLVYEQYF.

The CDR3 protein is CASSYYSTGDYGYTF. CDR3 in DNA: TGTGCCAGCAGTTATTACTCGACAGGGGACTATGGCTACACCTTC. The rearrangement links TRBV6-5 to TRBJ1-2, with 8 nucleotides matching TRBD1. The CDR3 extends over 15 amino acids. Germline CDR1 reads MNHEY; CDR2 reads SVGAGI. With V trimmed by 3 bases and J by 3 bases, 6 bases remained unmatched.

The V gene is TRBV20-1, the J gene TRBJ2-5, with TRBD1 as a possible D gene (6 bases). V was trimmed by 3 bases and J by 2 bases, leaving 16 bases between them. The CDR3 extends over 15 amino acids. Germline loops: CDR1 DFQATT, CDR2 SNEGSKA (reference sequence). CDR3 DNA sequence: TGCAGTGCTAGCGGGGACACAGAATATCAAGAGACCCAGTACTTC. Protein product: CSASGDTEYQETQYF.

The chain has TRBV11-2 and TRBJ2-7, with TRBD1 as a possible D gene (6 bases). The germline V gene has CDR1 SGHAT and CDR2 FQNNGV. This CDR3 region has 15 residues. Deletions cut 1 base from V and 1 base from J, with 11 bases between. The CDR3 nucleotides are TGTGCCAGCAGCTTAGCCGACAGGTTATCCTACGAGCAGTACTTC. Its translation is CASSLADRLSYEQYF. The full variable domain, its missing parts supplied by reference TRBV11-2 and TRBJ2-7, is EAGVAQSPRYKIIEKRQSVAFWCNPISGHATLYWYQQILGQGPKLLIQFQNNGVVDDSQLPKDRFSAERLKGVDSTLKIQPAKLEDSAVYLCASSLADRLSYEQYFGPGTRLTVT.

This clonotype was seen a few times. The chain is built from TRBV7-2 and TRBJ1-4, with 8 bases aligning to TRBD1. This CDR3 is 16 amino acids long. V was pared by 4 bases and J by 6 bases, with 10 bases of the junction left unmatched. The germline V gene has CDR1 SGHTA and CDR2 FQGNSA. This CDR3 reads CASSSQAGGGDEKLFF. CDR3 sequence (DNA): TGTGCCAGCAGCTCACAGGCAGGGGGCGGAGATGAAAAACTGTTTTTT. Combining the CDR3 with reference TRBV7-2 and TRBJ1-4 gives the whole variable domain GAGVSQSPSNKVTEKGKDVELRCDPISGHTALYWYRQSLGQGLEFLIYFQGNSAPDKSGLPSDRFSAERTGGSVSTLTIQRTQQEDSAVYLCASSSQAGGGDEKLFFGSGTQLSVL.

In nucleotides, the CDR3 is TGTGCCAGCAGCTTAGAACCCGCCGCCTACGAGCAGTACTTC. This translates into CASSLEPAAYEQYF. The genes are TRBV7-2 and TRBJ2-7; D remains unclear. V gave up 1 base and J gave up 2 bases, with 9 bases separating them. Germline CDR1 reads SGHTA; CDR2 reads FQGNSA. CDR3 length: 14 residues.

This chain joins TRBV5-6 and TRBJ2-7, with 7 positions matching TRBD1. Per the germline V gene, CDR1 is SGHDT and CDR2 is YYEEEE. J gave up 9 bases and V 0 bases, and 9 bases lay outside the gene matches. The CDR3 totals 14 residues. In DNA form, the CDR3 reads TGTGCCAGCAGCTTGGGACAGGGCCTACGAGTGCAGTACTTC. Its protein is CASSLGQGLRVQYF.

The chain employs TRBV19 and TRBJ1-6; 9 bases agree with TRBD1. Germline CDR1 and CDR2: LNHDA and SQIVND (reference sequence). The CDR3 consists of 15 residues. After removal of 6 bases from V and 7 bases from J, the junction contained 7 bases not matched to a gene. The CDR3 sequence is CASRLQGAENSPLHF. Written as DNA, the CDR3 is TGTGCCAGTAGACTACAGGGGGCGGAAAATTCACCCCTCCACTTT.

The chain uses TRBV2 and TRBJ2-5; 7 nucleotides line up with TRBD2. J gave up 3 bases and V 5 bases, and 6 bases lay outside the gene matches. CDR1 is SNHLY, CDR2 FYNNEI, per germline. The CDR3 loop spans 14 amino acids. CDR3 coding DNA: TGTGCCAGCAGTCGATCTACTAGCGAAGAGACCCAGTACTTC. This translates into CASSRSTSEETQYF.

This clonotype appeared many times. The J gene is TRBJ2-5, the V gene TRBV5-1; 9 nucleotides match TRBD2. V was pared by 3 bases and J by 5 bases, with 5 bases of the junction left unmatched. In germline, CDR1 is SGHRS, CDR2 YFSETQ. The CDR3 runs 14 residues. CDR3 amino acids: CASSSGLAAETQYF. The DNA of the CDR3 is TGCGCCAGCAGCTCGGGACTAGCCGCGGAGACCCAGTACTTC.

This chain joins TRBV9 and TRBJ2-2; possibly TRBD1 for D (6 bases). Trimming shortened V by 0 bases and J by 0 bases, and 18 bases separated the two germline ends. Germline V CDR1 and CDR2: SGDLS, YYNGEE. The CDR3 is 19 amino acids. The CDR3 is CASSVAGMWGHANTGELFF. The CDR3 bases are TGTGCCAGCAGCGTAGCAGGAATGTGGGGGCACGCGAACACCGGGGAGCTGTTTTTT.

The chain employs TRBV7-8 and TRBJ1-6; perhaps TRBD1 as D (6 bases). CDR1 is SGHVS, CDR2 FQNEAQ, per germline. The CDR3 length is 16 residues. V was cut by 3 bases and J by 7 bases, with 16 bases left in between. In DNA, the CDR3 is TGTGCCAGCAGCTTTGTTTTCAGGGGATCCAATTCACCCCTCCACTTT. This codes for CASSFVFRGSNSPLHF.

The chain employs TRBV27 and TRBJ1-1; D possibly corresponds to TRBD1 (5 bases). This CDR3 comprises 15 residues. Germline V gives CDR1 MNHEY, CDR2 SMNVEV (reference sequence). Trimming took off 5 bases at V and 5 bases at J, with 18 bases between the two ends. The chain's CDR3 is CASSHSGLLTTEAFF. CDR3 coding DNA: TGTGCCAGCAGTCATTCGGGGCTGCTCACAACTGAAGCTTTCTTT.

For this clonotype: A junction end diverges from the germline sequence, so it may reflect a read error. For the CDR3, the DNA is TGTGCCGGCAGCTTAGAATGGGGGCGCGACAATGAGCAGTTCTTC. This sequence encodes CAGSLEWGRDNEQFF. This chain links TRBV11-2 with TRBJ2-1; tentative D call: TRBD1 (6 bases). Germline lookup yields CDR1 SGHAT and CDR2 FQNNGV. The CDR3 loop spans 15 amino acids.

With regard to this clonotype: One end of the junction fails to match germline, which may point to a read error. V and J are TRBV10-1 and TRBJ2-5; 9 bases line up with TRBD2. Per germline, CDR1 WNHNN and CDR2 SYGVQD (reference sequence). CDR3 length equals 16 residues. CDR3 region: CACSESGLAPWETQYF. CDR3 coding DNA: TGCGCCTGCAGTGAGTCGGGACTAGCTCCCTGGGAGACCCAGTACTTC.

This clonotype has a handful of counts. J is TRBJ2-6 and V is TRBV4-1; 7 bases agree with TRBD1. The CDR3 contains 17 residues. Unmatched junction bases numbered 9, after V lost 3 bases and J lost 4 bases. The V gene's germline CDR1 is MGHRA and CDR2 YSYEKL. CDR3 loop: CASSQEQTGSGANVLTF. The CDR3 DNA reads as TGCGCCAGCAGCCAGGAACAGACAGGGTCAGGGGCCAACGTCCTGACTTTC.

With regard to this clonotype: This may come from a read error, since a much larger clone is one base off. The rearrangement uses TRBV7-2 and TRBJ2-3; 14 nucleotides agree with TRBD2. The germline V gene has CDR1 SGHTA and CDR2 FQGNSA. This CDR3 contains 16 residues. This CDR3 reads CASRGGLAGGAETQYF. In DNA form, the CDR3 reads TGTGCCAGCAGAGGCGGACTAGCGGGGGGCGCAGAGACGCAGTATTTT.